Included here is one TCR beta chain sequence, with context. This clone showed up just once. Its antigen has not been determined. Base qualities are not provided; no much larger clone lies one nucleotide away. The sample comes from a study of blood T cell repertoires in COVID-19 (dated by TCRdb to between 2020 and 2021). In the study overall: The collaborator samples originated in the United States, Italy and Spain and spanned the acute and convalescent phases of COVID-19. The material from the prospective study consisted of cDNA or gDNA derived from T cells, B-cell-depleted T cells, or PBMCs. The dataset comprised deeply sampled blood TCRbeta repertoires from subjects exposed to, actively infected with, or recovered from COVID-19. The repertoires were released in a freely available public database meant as a resource for research on the immune response to SARS-CoV-2. Samples came from the ongoing ImmuneRACE study (first 160 participants) plus 1,254 subjects from 6 global collaborators. Nearly every sample came with metadata listing a de-identified subject ID, COVID-19 status, age in years and sex. Where HLA class I and class II types were available, the types were taken from metadata supplied by the sample provider, not from assay-based typing. Overall study results and their limits: The quantity of clinical and demographic metadata differed by source and by participant and was supplied without curation.

CDR1 and CDR2, per the germline V gene, are SGHNT and YENEEA. V and J lose 1 base and 5 bases, and a span of 8 bases separates them. The CDR3 contains 13 residues, cysteine and phenylalanine counted. The entry retains the CDR3 DNA only, 39 bases that are in frame from base 1. Samples from volunteer blood donors who had recovered from COVID-19 were contributed by a second Seattle source. Each collaborating institution followed its own protocols to collect whole blood in K2EDTA tubes. Collaborator samples were shipped for TCRbeta analysis as frozen whole blood, isolated PBMCs, or DNA extracted from either sample type. TCRbeta CDR3 regions were amplified from genomic DNA by means of the immunoSEQ Assay, a bias-controlled multiplex PCR. In the paper's pipeline: Nucleated cell counts per sample were estimated from amplification of reference gene primers within the assay. To quantify the absolute abundance of each unique TCRbeta CDR3 rearrangement, sequence reads were collapsed and filtered. For each sample, productive Simpson clonality was calculated as the square root of Simpson's diversity index across productive rearrangements. TCRdb obtained this table from immuneACCESS and retained in-frame rearrangements with V and J assigned. These tables miss some clones; where compared with another copy, unresolved V genes account for less than half of the shortfall, and the remainder is unexplained. The V and J calls and clone size come from that table; D and trimming were worked out from the DNA. The sample table contains some 250,000 clones; only one count was recorded for around 90% of them. The leading ten clones occupy more than 0.95% of the sample.

This TCR came from a woman between 40 and 55 years old who had recovered from COVID-19. The sequencing sample was made of peripheral blood. The chain is made from TRBV11-3 and TRBJ1-1, with no confidently assigned D gene. The nucleotide sequence is TGTGCCAGCAGCTTAGGACCGGAGACTGAAGCTTTCTTT. It specifies CASSLGPETEAFF.